This section outlines one T cell receptor (beta chain) sequence together with its context. Its target is unknown. Sequencing was performed with immunoSEQ multiplex PCR; in TCRdb, only in-frame clones are kept and a portion is missing. The table includes some 150,000 clones, more than 75% detected once. Germline V gene data show CDR1 as SGHTA and CDR2 as FQGNSA. The CDR3 is made up of 14 amino acids. With 2 bases removed from V and 5 bases from J, the gap between germline ends came to 7 bases. This sample stems from a study of T cell responses to AZD1222 COVID-19 vaccine. Broader study findings: Donors were chiefly white British, with a greater number of females, and clonal diversity was perhaps underestimated.

The chain links TRBV7-2 to TRBJ1-6; D ambiguous. The material sequenced was peripheral blood, taken on day 0 of AZD1222 vaccination. The sequence came from an adult in good health. The CDR3 sequence: CASSLKSHNSPLHF. The CDR3 coding sequence is TGTGCCAGCAGCTTAAAGTCTCATAATTCACCCCTCCACTTT.